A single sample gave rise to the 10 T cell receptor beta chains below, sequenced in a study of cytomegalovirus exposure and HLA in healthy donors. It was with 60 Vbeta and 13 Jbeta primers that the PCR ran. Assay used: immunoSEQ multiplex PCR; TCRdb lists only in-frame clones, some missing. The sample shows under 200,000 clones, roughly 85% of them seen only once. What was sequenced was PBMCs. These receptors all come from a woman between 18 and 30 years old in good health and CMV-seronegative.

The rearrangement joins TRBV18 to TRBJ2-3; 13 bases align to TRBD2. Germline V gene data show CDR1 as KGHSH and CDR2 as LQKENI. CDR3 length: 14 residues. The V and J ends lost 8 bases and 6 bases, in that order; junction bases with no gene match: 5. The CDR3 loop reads CASKGTSGTDTQYF. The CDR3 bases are TGTGCCAGCAAAGGGACTAGCGGGACGGATACGCAGTATTTT.

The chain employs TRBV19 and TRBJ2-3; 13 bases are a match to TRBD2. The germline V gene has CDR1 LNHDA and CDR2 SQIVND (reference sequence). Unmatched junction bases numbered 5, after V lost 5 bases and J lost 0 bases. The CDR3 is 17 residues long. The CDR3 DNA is TGTGCCAGTAGTCCAAGGACTAGCGGGGGTAGCACAGATACGCAGTATTTT. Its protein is CASSPRTSGGSTDTQYF.

Here the CDR3 DNA reads TGTGCCAGCAGTGAAGCTCCATACCAAGAGACCCAGTACTTC. It specifies CASSEAPYQETQYF. V gene TRBV2 combines with J gene TRBJ2-5; D call uncertain. V lost 0 bases and J lost 0, with 5 bases in between. This CDR3 contains 14 residues. Germline V gene sequence: CDR1 SNHLY, CDR2 FYNNEI.

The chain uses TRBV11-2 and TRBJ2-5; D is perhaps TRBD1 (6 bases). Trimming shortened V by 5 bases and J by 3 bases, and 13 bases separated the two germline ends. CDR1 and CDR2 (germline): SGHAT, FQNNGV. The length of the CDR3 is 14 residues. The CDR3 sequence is CASSIPTGKETQYF. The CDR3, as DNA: TGTGCCAGCAGCATCCCCACAGGGAAAGAGACCCAGTACTTC.

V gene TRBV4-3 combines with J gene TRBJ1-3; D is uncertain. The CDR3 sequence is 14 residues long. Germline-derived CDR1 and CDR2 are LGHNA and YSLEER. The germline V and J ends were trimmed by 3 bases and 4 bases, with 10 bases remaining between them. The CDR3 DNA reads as TGCGCCAGCAGCCAGACGACAAAAGGAAACACCATATATTTT. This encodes CASSQTTKGNTIYF.

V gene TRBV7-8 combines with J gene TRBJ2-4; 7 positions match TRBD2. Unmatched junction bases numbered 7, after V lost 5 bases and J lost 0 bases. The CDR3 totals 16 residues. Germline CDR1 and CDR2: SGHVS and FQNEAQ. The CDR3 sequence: CASSPREGLAKNIQYF. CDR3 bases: TGTGCCAGCAGCCCTAGGGAGGGTTTAGCCAAAAACATTCAGTACTTC.

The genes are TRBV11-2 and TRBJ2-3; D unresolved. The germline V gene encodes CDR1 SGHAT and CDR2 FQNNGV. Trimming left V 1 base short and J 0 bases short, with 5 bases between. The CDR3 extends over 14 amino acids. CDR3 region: CASSLGGSTDTQYF. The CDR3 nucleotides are TGTGCCAGCAGCTTAGGAGGTAGCACAGATACGCAGTATTTT.

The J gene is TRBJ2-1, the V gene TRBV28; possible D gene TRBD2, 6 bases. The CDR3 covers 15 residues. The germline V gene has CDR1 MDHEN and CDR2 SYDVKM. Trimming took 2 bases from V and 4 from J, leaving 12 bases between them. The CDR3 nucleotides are TGTGCCAGCAGTTTAGGGGGGAGCAGATACAATGAGCAGTTCTTC. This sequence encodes CASSLGGSRYNEQFF.

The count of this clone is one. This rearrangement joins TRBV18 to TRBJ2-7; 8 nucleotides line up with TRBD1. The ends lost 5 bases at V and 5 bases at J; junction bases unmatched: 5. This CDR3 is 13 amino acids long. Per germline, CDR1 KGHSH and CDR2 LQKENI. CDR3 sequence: CASSFQQGDEQYV. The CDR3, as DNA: TGTGCCAGCTCATTTCAACAGGGGGACGAGCAGTACGTC.

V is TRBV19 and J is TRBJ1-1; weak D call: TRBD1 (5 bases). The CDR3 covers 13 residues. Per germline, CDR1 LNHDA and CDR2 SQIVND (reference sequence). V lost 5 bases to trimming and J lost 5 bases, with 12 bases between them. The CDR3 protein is CASSLRGWTEAFF. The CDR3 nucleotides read TGTGCCAGTAGTCTCCGGGGGTGGACTGAAGCTTTCTTT.